The present T cell receptor (beta chain) was sequenced within a study of post-analysis software for immune sequencing data. In the study overall: Recorded disease courses covered relapsing-remitting, secondary progressive and progressive-relapsing multiple sclerosis. Some patients had no subtype annotation.

In this sample, this clonotype turned up a few times. Antigen: not known. cDNA libraries for TCR beta contained unique molecular identifiers. The yield from approximately 1 to 10 million T cells was some 500,000 cDNA molecules in total. TCRdb ran MiXCR on the PCR reads and lists one entry per CDR3 protein. The data show about 540,000 distinct CDR3 sequences, around a third seen once. General study results and limits: When the samples were clustered directly with F measure, those that had been prepared in the same batch showed strong co-clustering. Among 5 or 6 TRBV segments more frequent in patients than controls were TRBV5-6, TRBV5-1 and TRBV20-1. Patients with multiple sclerosis recorded significantly lower normalized Chao1 diversity than controls, the study found.

This CDR3 has 12 amino acids. V lost 0 bases and J 4 bases, leaving 3 bases between the germline ends. Germline V CDR1 and CDR2: ENHRY, SYGVKD. The sequence derives from a girl aged 2-17 years with multiple sclerosis. Sequencing was performed on blood. The chain is built from TRBV10-3 and TRBJ1-1, with D hard to call. CDR3 sequence: CAISESGTEAFF. The CDR3 DNA reads TGTGCCATCAGTGAGTCGGGCACTGAAGCTTTCTTT.